Below, 16 T cell receptor beta chains from the same sample are listed, as sequenced in a study of shared clonotypes between healthy human individuals. Naive CD8 cells, CD45RO-negative and positively selected for CCR7, excluded terminally differentiated effector memory CD45RA+ cells. Sequencing used immunoSEQ multiplex PCR; TCRdb keeps in-frame clones, though not all of them. The sample has roughly 770,000 clones; 90% to 97% are singletons. The sample taken for sequencing was naive CD8+ T cells sorted from blood. These TCRs come from a young man in good health.

Notes on this clone: The final CDR3 position lacks the conserved phenylalanine or tryptophan, pointing to a likely read error. The limits of the CDR3 on the DNA are not certain, so only TCRdb's listed CDR3 is given. The chain carries TRBV27 and TRBJ1-4. The CDR3 extends over 10 residues, inclusive of both ends. Germline V gene data show CDR1 as MNHEY and CDR2 as SMNVEV (reference sequence). The CDR3 loop reads CASSSRAPWG.

This chain joins TRBV29-1 and TRBJ2-7, with TRBD2 identical over 9 bases. CDR1 and CDR2 (germline): SQVTM, ANQGSEA. V was pared by 2 bases and J by 1 base, with 15 bases of the junction left unmatched. There are 18 residues in the CDR3. The CDR3, as DNA: TGCAGCGTTGAACGGGTCGGGCTAGCGGGACTGCCTTCCTACGAGCAGTACTTC. Protein sequence: CSVERVGLAGLPSYEQYF.

J is TRBJ2-1 and V is TRBV6-5; 9 nucleotides line up with TRBD2. The CDR3 extends over 16 amino acids. Trimming at V came to 0 bases and at J to 6 bases, leaving 6 bases not matched to a gene. Germline-derived CDR1 and CDR2 are MNHEY and SVGAGI. CDR3 bases: TGTGCCAGCAGTTACTCGATTAGCGGGAGTCGCAATGAGCAGTTCTTC. It translates to CASSYSISGSRNEQFF.

This clone was observed a few times. Other DNA sequences of this sample code for an identical CDR3. The chain recombines TRBV29-1 with TRBJ2-1, with 12 positions matching TRBD2. The CDR3 totals 14 residues. Trimming cost V 1 base and J 6 bases; bases outside gene matches: 1. Per the germline V gene, CDR1 is SQVTM and CDR2 is ANQGSEA. CDR3 nucleotides: TGCAGCGTTGAAGGACTAGCGGGAGTCAATGAGCAGTTCTTC. Translation gives CSVEGLAGVNEQFF.

The rearrangement links TRBV5-1 to TRBJ2-3, with D hard to call. The CDR3 contains 16 residues. CDR1 and CDR2 from the germline V gene are SGHRS and YFSETQ. V lost 4 bases and J lost 3, with 18 bases in between. CDR3: CASSPALGVRTDTQYF. DNA for the CDR3: TGCGCCAGCAGCCCCGCCCTCGGCGTGCGGACAGATACGCAGTATTTT.

The genes are TRBV27 and TRBJ2-7, with TRBD1 identical over 7 bases. Germline V CDR1 and CDR2: MNHEY, SMNVEV (reference sequence). The CDR3 has 14 residues. V lost 5 bases and J lost 7; bases outside the gene matches: 11. In nucleotides, the CDR3 is TGTGCCAGCAGTCGTAGGGGGCCCAGTGTTGAGCAGTACTTC. This translates into CASSRRGPSVEQYF.

The chain combines TRBV9 with TRBJ2-2; 7 bases agree with TRBD1. The CDR3 covers 18 residues. CDR1 and CDR2 (germline): SGDLS, YYNGEE. Trimming removed 0 bases from V and 2 bases from J; junction bases left unmatched: 10. The CDR3 DNA reads as TGTGCCAGCAGCGTAGCTCTAAAAAACAGGGGAAACACCGGGGAGCTGTTTTTT. Its protein is CASSVALKNRGNTGELFF.

This chain uses TRBV2 with TRBJ2-7; D not resolved. CDR3 length equals 13 residues. CDR1 and CDR2 from the germline V gene are SNHLY and FYNNEI. V was shortened by 7 bases and J by 2 bases, with 12 bases between the two germline ends. The CDR3: CASISLGAYEQYF. The CDR3 nucleotides are TGTGCCAGCATAAGTCTTGGTGCCTACGAGCAGTACTTC.

Only one count was recorded for this clone. The chain has TRBV11-2 and TRBJ2-7, with 9 nucleotides matching TRBD2. Germline loops: CDR1 SGHAT, CDR2 FQNNGV. There are 14 residues in the CDR3. V was pared by 5 bases and J by 5 bases, with 7 bases of the junction left unmatched. CDR3 bases: TGTGCCAGCAGCCCGCGGGGGGGTCGCGACGAGCAGTACTTC. Translated, it gives CASSPRGGRDEQYF.

The genes are TRBV6-6 and TRBJ1-5, with no clear D. The length of the CDR3 is 15 residues. Trimming cost V 2 bases and J 7 bases, with 15 bases left between them. Germline-derived CDR1 and CDR2 are MNHNY and SVGAGI (reference sequence). CDR3 nucleotide sequence: TGTGCCAGCAGTTACCCCGGGGAGGGAGGGCAGCCCCAGCATTTT. It codes for CASSYPGEGGQPQHF.

The rearrangement joins TRBV29-1 to TRBJ2-2; D is unresolved. Per the germline V gene, CDR1 is SQVTM and CDR2 is ANQGSEA. Trimming stripped 6 bases from V and 9 bases from J, with 8 bases between. The CDR3 length is 10 residues. The CDR3 nucleotides are TGCAGCGTCAAGGCCCGGGAGCTGTTTTTT. Translating it yields CSVKARELFF.

This clone has just one count. The chain recombines TRBV7-2 with TRBJ2-7; 7 nucleotides line up with TRBD1. The CDR3 has 14 amino acids. CDR1 and CDR2 from the germline V gene are SGHTA and FQGNSA. J gave up 5 bases and V 6 bases, and 10 bases lay outside the gene matches. The CDR3 nucleotides are TGTGCCAGCAGGAACGGGACAGTTGGTGACGAGCAGTACTTC. Its protein is CASRNGTVGDEQYF.

J is TRBJ2-3 and V is TRBV5-1; weak D call: TRBD2 (5 bases). Germline CDR1 SGHRS, CDR2 YFSETQ. CDR3 size: 13 residues. V was clipped by 6 bases and J by 3 bases, with 11 bases between them. CDR3 bases: TGCGCCAGCACCACTAGACCGACAGATACGCAGTATTTT. Its translation: CASTTRPTDTQYF.

The V and J genes are TRBV19 and TRBJ2-2; D may match TRBD1 or TRBD2 (5 bases each). The V gene lost 7 bases and the J gene lost 2 bases, with 11 bases spanning the gap. The germline CDR1 and CDR2 sequences are LNHDA and SQIVND (reference sequence). The CDR3 loop spans 14 amino acids. The CDR3 region has the DNA TGTGCCAGTACCATCGGGGCCAACACCGGGGAGCTGTTTTTT. This sequence encodes CASTIGANTGELFF.

J is TRBJ1-5 and V is TRBV28, with D unclear. CDR3 length: 16 amino acids. Germline CDR1 is MDHEN and CDR2 is SYDVKM. Trimming removed 2 bases from V and 0 bases from J, with 11 bases in between. CDR3 amino acids: CASSLGFRYSNQPQHF. Here the CDR3 DNA reads TGTGCCAGCAGTTTAGGATTTCGCTATAGCAATCAGCCCCAGCATTTT.

This chain uses TRBV10-2 with TRBJ2-7, with D unclear. The CDR3 consists of 14 residues. Germline assignment: CDR1 WSHSY and CDR2 SAAADI. V dropped 0 bases and J dropped 5 bases, with 11 bases sitting between them. CDR3 sequence: CASSESKGFHEQYF. The CDR3 DNA reads as TGCGCCAGCAGTGAGTCGAAGGGATTTCACGAGCAGTACTTC.